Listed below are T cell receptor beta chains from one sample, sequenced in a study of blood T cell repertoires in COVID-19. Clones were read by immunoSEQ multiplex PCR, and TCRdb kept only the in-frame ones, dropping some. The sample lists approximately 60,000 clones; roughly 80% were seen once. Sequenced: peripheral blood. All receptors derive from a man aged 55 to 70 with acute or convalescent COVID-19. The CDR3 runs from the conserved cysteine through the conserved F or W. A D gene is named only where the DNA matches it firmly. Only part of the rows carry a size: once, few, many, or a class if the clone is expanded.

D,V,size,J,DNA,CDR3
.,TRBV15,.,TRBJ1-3,TGTGCCACCAGCCGTAGCTCTGGAAACACCATATATTTT,CATSRSSGNTIYF
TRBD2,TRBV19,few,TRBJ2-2,TGTGCCAGTAGTCAGCCTAGCGGGCCGAACACCGGGGAGCTGTTTTTT,CASSQPSGPNTGELFF
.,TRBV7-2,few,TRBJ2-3,TGTGCCAGCAGCTCGCGCCTTCCCACAGATACGCAGTATTTT,CASSSRLPTDTQYF
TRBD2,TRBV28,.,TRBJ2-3,TGTGCCAGCAGCCTTCGGGGGGGTACAGATACGCAGTATTTT,CASSLRGGTDTQYF
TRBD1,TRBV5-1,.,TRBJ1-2,TGCGCCAGCAGCCCTGACAGGGGGTTGAGCTACACCTTC,CASSPDRGLSYTF
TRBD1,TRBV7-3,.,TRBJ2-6,TGTGCCAGCAGCTCACAGACAGGGGGCCCTGGGGCCAACGTCCTGACTTTC,CASSSQTGGPGANVLTF
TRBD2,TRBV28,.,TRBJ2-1,TGTGCCAGCAGTTTCGCTCTCGGGCGGGCCCTAGCGGAATACAATGAGCAGTTCTTC,CASSFALGRALAEYNEQFF
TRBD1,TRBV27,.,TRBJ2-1,TGTGCCAGCAGTTTGACAGGGGGCAATGAGCAGTTCTTC,CASSLTGGNEQFF
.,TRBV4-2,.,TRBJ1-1,TGTGCCAGCAGCCAAGATCTCGGGGGTAGTGACACTGAAGCTTTCTTT,CASSQDLGGSDTEAFF
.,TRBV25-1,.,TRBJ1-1,TGTGCCAGCAGTGAGGGGCTCATGGCTTTCTTT,CASSEGLMAFF
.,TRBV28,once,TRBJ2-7,TGTGCCAGCAGTTTTGCCATTTACACCTACGAGCAGTACTTC,CASSFAIYTYEQYF
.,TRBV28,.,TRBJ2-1,TGTGCCAGCAGTTTGGGAGCTTATTACAATGAGCAGTTCTTC,CASSLGAYYNEQFF
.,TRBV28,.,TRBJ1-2,TGTGCCAGCAGGCCCATCGGGAACTATGGCTACACCTTC,CASRPIGNYGYTF
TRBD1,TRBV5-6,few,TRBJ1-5,TGTGCCAGCAGCTCCGGGACAGGGCGAACCCAGCCCCAGCATTTT,CASSSGTGRTQPQHF